This is a list of T cell receptor beta chains from one sample in a study of blood T cell repertoires in COVID-19. The protocol was immunoSEQ multiplex PCR, while the TCRdb copy is restricted to in-frame clones and leaves out a portion. Of approximately 100,000 clones detected, around three quarters appear once; the ten largest clones hold roughly 4%. The source material was peripheral blood. The origin of the receptors is a human donor in a cohort sampled during active or convalescent COVID-19. Both conserved end residues are trimmed from each CDR3. The D gene is left open where the match is weak.

>TRBD1|TRBJ1-2|TRBV15
ATRRPGQGTYGYT
>TRBD1|TRBJ1-5|TRBV6-6
ASSRTGESGNQPQH
>TRBD1|TRBJ1-6|TRBV2
ASSEITGGRSPLH
>.|TRBJ2-7|TRBV19
ASSSRLGTPGEQY
>TRBD2|TRBJ2-7|TRBV2
ASSPTSGLTYEQY
>.|TRBJ1-2|TRBV5-1
ASSLGAGTSNYGYT
>TRBD1|TRBJ2-7|TRBV19
ASSVTGTPYEQY
>.|TRBJ1-6|TRBV7-9
ASSQFPSSYNSPLH
>.|TRBJ2-3|TRBV4-1
ASSHFGIQLTDTQY
>TRBD1|TRBJ1-5|TRBV6-6
ASRRDRGDSNQPQH
>TRBD2|TRBJ2-2|TRBV10-3
AISIREAGVRVRGSAGELF
>.|TRBJ1-5|TRBV20-1
SASRGNQPQH
>.|TRBJ2-6|TRBV27
ASGGHLPGANVLT
>TRBD1|TRBJ2-6|TRBV23-1
ASSHGTGGFWTGANVLT
>.|TRBJ1-1|TRBV7-9
ASSLYRRGLNTEAF
>.|TRBJ2-3|TRBV25-1
ASSEYRLSADTQY
>TRBD2|TRBJ2-1|TRBV29-1
SVQEVAPLAGGYNEQF
>.|TRBJ1-3|TRBV5-6
ASSTIRGGNTIY
>.|TRBJ2-2|TRBV9
ASSAGDTGELF
>.|TRBJ2-7|TRBV30
AWRRGGHDEQY
>.|TRBJ1-6|TRBV12-5
ASGNPVQGGNSPLH
>.|TRBJ2-1|TRBV7-8
ASSLGGGGLNEQF